The rows below give T cell receptor beta chains drawn from one sample of a study of blood T cells in healthy people across ages. From the 5' RACE reads, TCRdb called clonotypes with MiXCR, one entry per CDR3 protein. The sample has just under 900,000 distinct CDR3 sequences, about 30% seen once. The source material was blood. Receptors originate from a woman of 80 years or more in good health. Each CDR3 is given with its conserved first and last residue. The order of the fields is clone size, V gene, D gene, J gene, CDR3 protein, CDR3 DNA. D genes are given only for firm matches. The size of a clone is reported for some rows only, either as once, few or many, or as a class for expanded clones.

>-|TRBV6-2/TRBV6-3|-|TRBJ2-7
CASSIVLRAYEQYF
TGTGCCAGCAGCATCGTTCTTAGAGCGTACGAGCAGTACTTC
>few|TRBV5-6|-|TRBJ2-7
CASSWGHRGGEQYF
TGTGCCAGCAGCTGGGGGCACAGGGGGGGGGAGCAGTACTTC
>many|TRBV6-5|TRBD1|TRBJ2-7
CASTPPGTAYEQYF
TGTGCCAGCACACCCCCCGGGACAGCATACGAGCAGTACTTC
>-|TRBV20-1|-|TRBJ1-1
CSPRQGAMNTEAFF
TGCAGTCCCAGGCAAGGGGCAATGAACACTGAAGCTTTCTTT
>many|TRBV20-1|-|TRBJ2-7
CSASPAGTAFYEQYF
TGCAGTGCTAGCCCAGCCGGGACGGCATTCTACGAGCAGTACTTC
>-|TRBV5-1|-|TRBJ1-1
CASSWGNSLNTEAFF
TGCGCCAGCAGCTGGGGGAACAGTCTGAACACTGAAGCTTTCTTT
>-|TRBV20-1|TRBD2|TRBJ2-5
CSARGLAGVFSQETQYF
TGCAGTGCTAGAGGACTAGCGGGCGTCTTTTCCCAAGAGACCCAGTACTTC
>-|TRBV5-1|TRBD1|TRBJ2-2
CASSLITGANTGELFF
TGCGCCAGCAGCTTGATTACAGGGGCCAACACCGGGGAGCTGTTTTTT
>-|TRBV7-2|-|TRBJ2-3
CASSLRRADGPAGTQYF
TGTGCCAGCAGCTTAAGGCGGGCTGACGGCCCGGCGGGAACGCAGTATTTT
>few|TRBV20-1|TRBD1|TRBJ1-5
CSARDRDRGNSNQPQHF
TGCAGTGCTAGAGATCGGGACAGGGGAAATAGCAATCAGCCCCAGCATTTT
>-|TRBV29-1|-|TRBJ1-1
CSVAGTVEAFF
TGCAGCGTTGCTGGGACGGTTGAAGCTTTCTTT
>-|TRBV7-2|-|TRBJ2-3
CASSSGYTDTQYF
TGTGCCAGCAGCTCGGGCTATACAGATACGCAGTATTTT
>-|TRBV6-5|TRBD1|TRBJ1-4
CASSYPTNRGRLKEGNEKLFF
TGTGCCAGCAGTTACCCGACGAACAGGGGGCGGCTGAAAGAGGGTAATGAAAAACTGTTTTTT
>many|TRBV20-1|TRBD1|TRBJ1-4
CSVHRGPSEKLFF
TGCAGTGTTCACAGGGGTCCGTCTGAAAAACTGTTTTTT
>few|TRBV7-9|TRBD1|TRBJ2-2
CASSPRGQGYTGELFF
TGTGCCAGCAGCCCGAGGGGACAGGGTTACACCGGGGAGCTGTTTTTT
>-|TRBV10-3|-|TRBJ1-1
CAIRMMSDTEAFF
TGTGCCATCAGAATGATGTCTGACACTGAAGCTTTCTTT
>many|TRBV5-1|TRBD1|TRBJ2-3
CASSFRGPTDTQYF
TGCGCCAGCAGCTTCAGGGGGCCCACAGATACGCAGTATTTT
>-|TRBV2|-|TRBJ2-5
CASSGQYNEQYF
TGTGCCAGCAGTGGACAGTACAATGAGCAGTACTTC
>-|TRBV6-6|-|TRBJ1-4
CASSYSRPGPTNEKLFF
TGTGCCAGCAGTTACTCAAGGCCGGGCCCAACTAATGAAAAACTGTTTTTT
>-|TRBV11-2|TRBD1|TRBJ2-7
CASSLSPTGGYEQYF
TGTGCCAGCAGCTTAAGCCCTACAGGGGGCTACGAGCAGTACTTC
>-|TRBV5-1|TRBD2|TRBJ2-3
CASSLSLAGGPDTQYF
TGCGCCAGCAGCTTGTCACTAGCGGGAGGGCCCGATACGCAGTATTTT
>-|TRBV11-2|-|TRBJ1-4
CASSRARNEKLFF
TGTGCCAGCAGCCGTGCCCGAAATGAAAAACTGTTTTTT
>few|TRBV12-3/TRBV12-4|TRBD1|TRBJ1-6
CASSLVRQGGLYSPLHF
TGTGCCAGCAGTTTAGTGCGGCAGGGGGGATTATATTCACCCCTCCACTTT
>many|TRBV25-1|TRBD2|TRBJ2-5
CASSDPLAGLETQYF
TGTGCCAGCAGTGATCCCCTAGCGGGGCTTGAGACCCAGTACTTC
>few|TRBV6-9|TRBD1|TRBJ1-2
CASRLGGSRYGYTF
TGTGCCAGCAGATTAGGGGGCAGTCGGTATGGCTACACCTTC
>-|TRBV20-1|-|TRBJ2-1
CSAPQRGGLHEQFF
TGCAGTGCCCCGCAGCGAGGCGGTCTACATGAGCAGTTCTTC
>once|TRBV7-6|TRBD1|TRBJ1-1
CASSLASAGGSMNTEAFF
TGTGCCAGCAGCTTAGCGTCGGCAGGGGGATCCATGAACACTGAAGCTTTCTTT
>many|TRBV9|TRBD1|TRBJ2-1
CASSAQGQGYNEQFF
TGTGCCAGCAGCGCCCAGGGACAGGGCTACAATGAGCAGTTCTTC
>few|TRBV4-1|TRBD1|TRBJ1-2
CASSQGGGRGVYGYTF
TGCGCCAGCAGCCAAGGAGGGGGCAGGGGAGTTTATGGCTACACCTTC
>many|TRBV5-5|-|TRBJ1-2
CASSLIEGYGYTF
TGTGCCAGCAGCTTAATTGAGGGCTATGGCTACACCTTC
>-|TRBV2|-|TRBJ1-5
CASSVPSGTSQLVNQPQHF
TGTGCCAGCAGTGTCCCCTCGGGGACATCTCAGCTGGTGAATCAGCCCCAGCATTTT
>many|TRBV20-1|TRBD2|TRBJ2-1
CSATNKGLSFGNEQFF
TGCAGTGCTACCAACAAGGGACTAAGCTTTGGCAATGAGCAGTTCTTC